These 9 T cell receptor beta chains originate from one sample sequenced in a study of vaccination and CD4 T cells after COVID-19. The treatment here: roughly 10-day PBMC culture with coronavirus spike peptide pools or control peptides (ViraFEST assay). Their target antigens are unknown. The Oncomine TCR Beta short-read assay was what sequenced the DNA obtained from cultured CD4+ T cells. TCRdb re-derived calls from the PCR reads in MiXCR, one entry per CDR3 protein. Among 7,300 or so distinct CDR3 sequences, roughly 80% were seen once, and the ten largest hold approximately 15%. Sequencing was performed on CD4+ T cells from blood, cultured in vitro. These TCRs come from a human donor who had recovered from COVID-19.

There are a few counts of this clonotype. This chain joins TRBV24-1 and TRBJ2-7; TRBD1 matches 8 bases. The V segment lost 4 bases and the J segment 2 bases; nucleotides outside the gene matches: 6. The CDR3 is 15 residues long. Looked up from germline, CDR1 is KGHDR and CDR2 is SFDVKD. For the CDR3, the DNA is TGTGCCACCAGTGACCCACGGGACAGGACCTACGAGCAGTACTTC. As protein: CATSDPRDRTYEQYF.

This clonotype was seen a handful of times. The chain uses TRBV20-1 and TRBJ2-6; 7 bases line up with TRBD1. Trimming took 1 base from V and 3 from J; bases not matched to a gene: 3. CDR1 is DFQATT, CDR2 SNEGSKA, per germline (reference sequence). The CDR3 length is 15 residues. In nucleotides, the CDR3 is TGCAGTGCTAGAGCTCAGGGGGTTGGGGCCAACGTCCTGACTTTC. This encodes CSARAQGVGANVLTF.

The V call is TRBV7-8, the J call TRBJ1-5; no clear D gene. Trimming cost V 5 bases and J 3 bases, with 14 bases left between them. Germline CDR1 reads SGHVS; CDR2 reads FQNEAQ. The CDR3 has 15 residues. CDR3 residues: CASSPLRGINQPQHF. CDR3 DNA: TGTGCCAGCAGCCCCCTCCGGGGTATCAATCAGCCCCAGCATTTT.

This clonotype was seen a single time. The chain uses TRBV11-1 and TRBJ2-7; TRBD1 matches at 8 bases. Germline loops: CDR1 SGHAT, CDR2 FQDESV (reference sequence). The CDR3 spans 14 residues. Unmatched junction bases numbered 5, after V lost 1 base and J lost 6 bases. Written as DNA, the CDR3 is TGTGCCAGCAGCTTAGGAGGACAGGGTTCCGAGCAGTACTTC. Encoded protein: CASSLGGQGSEQYF.

The chain employs TRBV2 and TRBJ1-6; 7 nucleotides match TRBD1. Germline V gene sequence: CDR1 SNHLY, CDR2 FYNNEI. The J segment lost 0 bases and the V segment lost 6 bases, leaving 5 bases of the junction unmatched. This CDR3 has 16 amino acids. The CDR3 coding sequence is TGTGCCAGCAGGGGGGGACAGAGCTCCTATAATTCACCCCTCCACTTT. It is translated as CASRGGQSSYNSPLHF.

The chain has TRBV5-1 and TRBJ2-6; TRBD2 is a possible D gene (5 bases). Germline loops: CDR1 SGHRS, CDR2 YFSETQ. The V end was cut by 4 bases, the J end by 0 bases, with 14 bases between. The CDR3 is made up of 17 amino acids. The CDR3 sequence is CASSGRGSLSGANVLTF. The CDR3 DNA reads TGCGCCAGCAGCGGTCGGGGTTCCCTCTCTGGGGCCAACGTCCTGACTTTC.

This rearrangement joins TRBV20-1 to TRBJ2-5, with D tentatively TRBD1 (5 bases). The CDR3 length is 14 residues. Trimming shortened V by 3 bases and J by 3 bases, and 14 bases separated the two germline ends. Per germline, CDR1 DFQATT and CDR2 SNEGSKA (reference sequence). CDR3 residues: CSARIRDREETQYF. DNA for the CDR3: TGCAGTGCTAGGATCAGGGATCGGGAAGAGACCCAGTACTTC.

The chain employs TRBV7-9 and TRBJ1-2; D remains unclear. V lost 6 bases and J lost 4, with 9 bases in between. The CDR3 length is 12 residues. From germline, CDR1 is SEHNR and CDR2 FQNEAQ (reference sequence). The CDR3 region has the DNA TGTGCCAGCAGGCCTGGCAGCTATGGCTACACCTTC. Translation gives CASRPGSYGYTF.

This clonotype was detected only once. The CDR3 loop is CASSIDRGTDTQYF. The CDR3 nucleotides read TGTGCCAGCAGTATTGACAGGGGCACAGATACGCAGTATTTT. The chain joins TRBV27 to TRBJ2-3, with TRBD1 matching 7 bases. V lost 5 bases and J lost 1; bases outside the gene matches: 3. Germline V gene sequence: CDR1 MNHEY, CDR2 SMNVEV (reference sequence). This CDR3 region has 14 residues.